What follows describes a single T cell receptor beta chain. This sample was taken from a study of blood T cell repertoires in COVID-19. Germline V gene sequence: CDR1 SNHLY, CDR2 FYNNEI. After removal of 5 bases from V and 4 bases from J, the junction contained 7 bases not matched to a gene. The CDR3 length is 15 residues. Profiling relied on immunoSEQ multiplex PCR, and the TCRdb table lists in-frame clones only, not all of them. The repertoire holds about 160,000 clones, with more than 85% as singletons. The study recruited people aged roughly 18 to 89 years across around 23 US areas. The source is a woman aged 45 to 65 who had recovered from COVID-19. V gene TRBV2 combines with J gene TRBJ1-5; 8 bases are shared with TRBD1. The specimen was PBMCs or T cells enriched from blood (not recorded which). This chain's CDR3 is CASSLSGQGNQPQHF. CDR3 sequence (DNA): TGTGCCAGCAGTCTCTCCGGACAGGGAAATCAGCCCCAGCATTTT.